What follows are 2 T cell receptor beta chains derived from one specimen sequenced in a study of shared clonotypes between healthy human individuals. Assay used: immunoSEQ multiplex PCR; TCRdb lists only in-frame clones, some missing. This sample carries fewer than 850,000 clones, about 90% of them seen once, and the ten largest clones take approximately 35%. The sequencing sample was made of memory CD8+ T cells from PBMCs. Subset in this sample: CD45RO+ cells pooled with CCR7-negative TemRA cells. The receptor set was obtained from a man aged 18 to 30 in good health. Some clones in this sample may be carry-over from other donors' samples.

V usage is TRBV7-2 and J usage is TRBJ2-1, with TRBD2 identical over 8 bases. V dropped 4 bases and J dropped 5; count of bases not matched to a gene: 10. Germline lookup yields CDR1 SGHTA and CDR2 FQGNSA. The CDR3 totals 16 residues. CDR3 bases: TGTGCCAGCAGCTGGACTAGCCTGATGCCAAACAATGAGCAGTTCTTC. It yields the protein CASSWTSLMPNNEQFF.

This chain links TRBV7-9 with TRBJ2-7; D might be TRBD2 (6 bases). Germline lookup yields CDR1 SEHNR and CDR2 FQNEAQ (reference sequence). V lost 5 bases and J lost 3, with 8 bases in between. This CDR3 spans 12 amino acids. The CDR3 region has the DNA TGTGCCAGCAGCCAGGGACTCTACGAGCAGTACTTC. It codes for CASSQGLYEQYF.